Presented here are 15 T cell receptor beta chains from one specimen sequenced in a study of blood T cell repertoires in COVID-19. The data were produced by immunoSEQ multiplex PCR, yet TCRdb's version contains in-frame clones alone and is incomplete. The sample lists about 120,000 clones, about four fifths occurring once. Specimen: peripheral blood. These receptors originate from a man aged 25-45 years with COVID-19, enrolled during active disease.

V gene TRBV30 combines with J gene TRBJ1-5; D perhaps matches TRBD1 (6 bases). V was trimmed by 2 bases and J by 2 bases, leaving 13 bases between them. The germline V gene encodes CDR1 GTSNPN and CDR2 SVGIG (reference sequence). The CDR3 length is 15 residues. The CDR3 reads CAWSRQGMGNQPQHF. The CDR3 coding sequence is TGTGCCTGGAGTCGTCAGGGGATGGGCAATCAGCCCCAGCATTTT.

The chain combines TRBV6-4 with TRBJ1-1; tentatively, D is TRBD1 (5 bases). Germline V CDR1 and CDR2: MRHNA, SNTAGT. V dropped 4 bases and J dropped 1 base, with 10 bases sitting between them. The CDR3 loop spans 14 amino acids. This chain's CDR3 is CASSAVGGNTEAFF. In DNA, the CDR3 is TGTGCCAGCAGTGCGGTGGGGGGGAACACTGAAGCTTTCTTT.

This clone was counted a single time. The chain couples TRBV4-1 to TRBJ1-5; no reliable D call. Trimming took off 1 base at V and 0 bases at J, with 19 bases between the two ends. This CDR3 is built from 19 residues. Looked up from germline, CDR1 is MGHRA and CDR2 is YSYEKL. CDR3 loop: CASSQVRITPAHSNQPQHF. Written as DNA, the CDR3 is TGCGCCAGCAGCCAAGTGAGGATAACCCCAGCCCATAGCAATCAGCCCCAGCATTTT.

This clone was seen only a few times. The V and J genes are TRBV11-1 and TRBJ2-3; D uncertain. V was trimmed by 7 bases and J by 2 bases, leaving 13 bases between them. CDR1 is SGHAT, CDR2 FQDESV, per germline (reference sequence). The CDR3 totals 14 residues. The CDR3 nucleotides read TGTGCCAGCATGGCGGAGACTTCCACAGATACGCAGTATTTT. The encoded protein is CASMAETSTDTQYF.

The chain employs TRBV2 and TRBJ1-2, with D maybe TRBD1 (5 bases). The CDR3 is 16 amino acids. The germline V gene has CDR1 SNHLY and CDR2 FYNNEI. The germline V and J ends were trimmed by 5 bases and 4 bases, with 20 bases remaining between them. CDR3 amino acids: CASSTTGTGAGYGYTF. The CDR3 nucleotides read TGTGCCAGCAGTACTACCGGGACTGGAGCTGGCTATGGCTACACCTTC.

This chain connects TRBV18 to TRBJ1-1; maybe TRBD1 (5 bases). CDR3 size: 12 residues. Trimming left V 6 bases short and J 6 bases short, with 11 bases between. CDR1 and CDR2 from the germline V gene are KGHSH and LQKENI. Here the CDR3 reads CASSPQGSEAFF. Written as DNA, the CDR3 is TGTGCCAGCTCTCCGCAGGGTTCTGAAGCTTTCTTT.

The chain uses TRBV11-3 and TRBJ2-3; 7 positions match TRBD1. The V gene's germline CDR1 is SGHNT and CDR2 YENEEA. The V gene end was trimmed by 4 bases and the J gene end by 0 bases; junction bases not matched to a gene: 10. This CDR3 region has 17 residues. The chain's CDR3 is CASSSLDRPSSTDTQYF. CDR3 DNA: TGTGCCAGCAGCTCACTGGACAGGCCTTCTAGCACAGATACGCAGTATTTT.

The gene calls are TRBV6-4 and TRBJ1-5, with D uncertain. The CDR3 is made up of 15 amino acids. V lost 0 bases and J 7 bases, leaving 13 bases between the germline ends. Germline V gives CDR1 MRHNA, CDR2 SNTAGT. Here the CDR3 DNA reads TGTGCCAGCAGTGACTCAGCGGGGAAGGGACAGCCCCAGCATTTT. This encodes CASSDSAGKGQPQHF.

CDR3 sequence reads: CASSYSRLSGELFF. CDR3 nucleotides: TGTGCCAGCAGTTACTCCCGACTATCCGGGGAGCTGTTTTTT. The chain joins TRBV6-5 to TRBJ2-2; possibly TRBD2 for D (5 bases). CDR3 size: 14 residues. V was pared by 0 bases and J by 6 bases, with 8 bases between. Looked up from germline, CDR1 is MNHEY and CDR2 is SVGAGI.

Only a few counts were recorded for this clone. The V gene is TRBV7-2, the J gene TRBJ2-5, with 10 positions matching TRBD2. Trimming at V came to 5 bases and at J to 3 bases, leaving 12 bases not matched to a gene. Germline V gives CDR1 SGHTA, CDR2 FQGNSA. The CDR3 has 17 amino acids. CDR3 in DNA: TGTGCCAGCAGCCCACGGGCTAGCGGGGGTTACAAAGAGACCCAGTACTTC. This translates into CASSPRASGGYKETQYF.

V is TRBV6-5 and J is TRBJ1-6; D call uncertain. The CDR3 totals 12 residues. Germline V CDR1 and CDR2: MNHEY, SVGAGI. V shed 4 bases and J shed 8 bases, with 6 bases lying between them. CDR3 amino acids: CASSSTYSPLHF. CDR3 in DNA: TGTGCCAGCAGTTCGACATATTCACCCCTCCACTTT.

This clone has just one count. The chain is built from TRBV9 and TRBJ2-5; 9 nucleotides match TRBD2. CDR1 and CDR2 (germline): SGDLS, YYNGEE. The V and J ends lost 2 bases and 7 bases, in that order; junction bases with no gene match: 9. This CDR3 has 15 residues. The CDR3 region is CASSVGSGGHLTQYF. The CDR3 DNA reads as TGTGCCAGCAGCGTGGGTAGCGGGGGCCATCTGACCCAGTACTTC.

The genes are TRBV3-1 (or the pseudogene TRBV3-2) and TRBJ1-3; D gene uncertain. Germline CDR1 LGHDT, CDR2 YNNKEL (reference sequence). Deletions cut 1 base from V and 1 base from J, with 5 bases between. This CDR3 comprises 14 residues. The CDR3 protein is CASSQGASGNTIYF. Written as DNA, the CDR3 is TGTGCCAGCAGCCAAGGGGCTTCTGGAAACACCATATATTTT.

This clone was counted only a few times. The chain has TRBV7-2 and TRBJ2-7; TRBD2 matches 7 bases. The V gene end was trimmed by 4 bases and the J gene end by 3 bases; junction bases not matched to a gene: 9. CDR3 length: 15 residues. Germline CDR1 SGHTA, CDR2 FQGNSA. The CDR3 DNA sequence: TGTGCCAGCAGCTCTCTAGCGGACGGTGGCTACGAGCAGTACTTC. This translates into CASSSLADGGYEQYF.

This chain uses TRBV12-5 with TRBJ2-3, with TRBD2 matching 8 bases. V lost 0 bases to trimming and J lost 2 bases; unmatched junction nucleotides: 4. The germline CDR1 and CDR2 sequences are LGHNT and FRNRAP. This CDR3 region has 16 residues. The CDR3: CASGLVRAGATDTQYF. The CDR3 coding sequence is TGTGCTAGTGGTTTGGTGCGAGCGGGAGCCACAGATACGCAGTATTTT.